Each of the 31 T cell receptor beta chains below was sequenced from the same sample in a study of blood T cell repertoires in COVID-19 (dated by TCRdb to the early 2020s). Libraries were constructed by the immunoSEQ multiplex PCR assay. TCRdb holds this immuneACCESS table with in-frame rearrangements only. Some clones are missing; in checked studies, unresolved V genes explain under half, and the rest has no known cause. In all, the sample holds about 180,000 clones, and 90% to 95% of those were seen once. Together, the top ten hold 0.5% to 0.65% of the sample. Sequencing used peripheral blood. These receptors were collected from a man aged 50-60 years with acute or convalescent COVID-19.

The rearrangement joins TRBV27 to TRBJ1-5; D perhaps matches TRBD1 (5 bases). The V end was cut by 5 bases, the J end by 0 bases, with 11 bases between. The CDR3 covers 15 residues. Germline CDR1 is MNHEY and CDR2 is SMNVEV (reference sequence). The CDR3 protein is CASSVDRYSNQPQHF. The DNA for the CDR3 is TGTGCCAGCAGTGTCGACAGATATAGCAATCAGCCCCAGCATTTT.

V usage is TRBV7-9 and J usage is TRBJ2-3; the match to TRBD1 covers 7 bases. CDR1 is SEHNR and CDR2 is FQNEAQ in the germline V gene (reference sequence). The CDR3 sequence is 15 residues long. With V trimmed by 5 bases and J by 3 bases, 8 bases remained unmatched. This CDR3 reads CASSPRDRATDTQYF. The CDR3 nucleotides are TGTGCCAGCAGCCCCCGGGACAGAGCAACAGATACGCAGTATTTT.

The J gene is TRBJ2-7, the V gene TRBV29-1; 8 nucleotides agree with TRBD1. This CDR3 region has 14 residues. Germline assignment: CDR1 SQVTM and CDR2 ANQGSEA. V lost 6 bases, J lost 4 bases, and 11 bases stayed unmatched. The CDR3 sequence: CSVAQGALTYEQYF. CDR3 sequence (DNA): TGCAGCGTCGCCCAGGGGGCCTTAACTTACGAGCAGTACTTC.

CDR3 protein: CAISDQGKQNTEAFF. For the CDR3, the DNA is TGTGCCATCAGTGATCAGGGGAAACAGAACACTGAAGCTTTCTTT. The V and J genes are TRBV10-3 and TRBJ1-1, with D possibly being TRBD1 (6 bases). The CDR3 spans 15 residues. Germline CDR1 ENHRY, CDR2 SYGVKD. The V end was cut by 3 bases, the J end by 1 base, with 12 bases between.

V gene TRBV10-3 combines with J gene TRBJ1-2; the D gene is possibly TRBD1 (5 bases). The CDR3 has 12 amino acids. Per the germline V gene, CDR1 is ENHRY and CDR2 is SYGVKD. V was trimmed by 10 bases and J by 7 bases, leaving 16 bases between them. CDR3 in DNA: TGTGCCACCGAGGACATCCTATCTGGCTACACCTTC. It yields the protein CATEDILSGYTF.

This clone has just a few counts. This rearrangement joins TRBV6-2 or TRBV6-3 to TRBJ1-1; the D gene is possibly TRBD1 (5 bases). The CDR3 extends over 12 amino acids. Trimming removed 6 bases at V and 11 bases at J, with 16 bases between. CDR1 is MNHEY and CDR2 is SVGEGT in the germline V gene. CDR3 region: CASSNIQGKAFF. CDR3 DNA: TGTGCCAGCAGCAATATTCAGGGAAAGGCTTTCTTT.

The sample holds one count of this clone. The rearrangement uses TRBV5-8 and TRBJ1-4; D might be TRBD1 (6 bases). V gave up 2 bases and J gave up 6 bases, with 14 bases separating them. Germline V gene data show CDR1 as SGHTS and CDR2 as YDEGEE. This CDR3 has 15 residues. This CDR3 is CASSFSDRGYEKLFF. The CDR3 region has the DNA TGTGCCAGCAGCTTTTCGGACAGAGGTTATGAAAAACTGTTTTTT.

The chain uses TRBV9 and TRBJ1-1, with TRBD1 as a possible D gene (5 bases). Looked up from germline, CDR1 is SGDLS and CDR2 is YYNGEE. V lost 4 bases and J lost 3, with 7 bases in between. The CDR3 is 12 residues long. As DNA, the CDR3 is TGTGCCAGCAGCCCAGGGTACACTGAAGCTTTCTTT. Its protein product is CASSPGYTEAFF.

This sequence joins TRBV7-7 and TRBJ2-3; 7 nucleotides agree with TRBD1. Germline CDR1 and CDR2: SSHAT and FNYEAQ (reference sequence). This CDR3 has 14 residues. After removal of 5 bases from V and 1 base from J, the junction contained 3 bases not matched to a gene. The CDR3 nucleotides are TGTGCCAGCAGCCCCGGACAGGGCACAGATACGCAGTATTTT. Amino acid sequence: CASSPGQGTDTQYF.

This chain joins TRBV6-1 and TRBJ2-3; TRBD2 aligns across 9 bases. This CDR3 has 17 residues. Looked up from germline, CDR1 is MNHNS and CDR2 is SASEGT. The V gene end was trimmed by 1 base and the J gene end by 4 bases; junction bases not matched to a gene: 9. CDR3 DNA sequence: TGTGCCAGCAGTGAAGTAGTGGCGGGAGGGCCATCAGATACGCAGTATTTT. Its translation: CASSEVVAGGPSDTQYF.

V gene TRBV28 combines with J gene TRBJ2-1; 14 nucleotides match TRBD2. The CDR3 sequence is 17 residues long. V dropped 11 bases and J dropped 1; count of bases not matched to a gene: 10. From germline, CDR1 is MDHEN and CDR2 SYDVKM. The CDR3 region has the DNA TGTGCCCTGGTGGGACTAGCGGGAGAGAGGTCCTACAATGAGCAGTTCTTC. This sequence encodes CALVGLAGERSYNEQFF.

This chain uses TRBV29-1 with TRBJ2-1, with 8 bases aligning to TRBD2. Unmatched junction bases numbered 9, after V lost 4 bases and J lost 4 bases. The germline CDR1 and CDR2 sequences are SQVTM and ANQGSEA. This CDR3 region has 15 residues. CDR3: CSVGGWSGSYNEQFF. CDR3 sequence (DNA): TGCAGCGTTGGAGGGTGGAGCGGGAGTTACAATGAGCAGTTCTTC.

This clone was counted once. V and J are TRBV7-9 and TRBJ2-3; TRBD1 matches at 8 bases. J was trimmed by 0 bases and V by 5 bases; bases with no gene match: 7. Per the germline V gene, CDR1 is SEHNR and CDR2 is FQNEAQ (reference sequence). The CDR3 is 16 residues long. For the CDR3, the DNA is TGTGCCAGCAGCACAAGACAGGGGCCTAGCACAGATACGCAGTATTTT. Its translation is CASSTRQGPSTDTQYF.

This CDR3 is CASGTGGSVYYEQYF. The DNA of the CDR3 is TGCGCCAGCGGGACAGGGGGCTCAGTTTACTACGAGCAGTACTTC. This sequence joins TRBV5-1 and TRBJ2-7; 12 bases align to TRBD1. The CDR3 is 15 amino acids. After removal of 7 bases from V and 3 bases from J, the junction contained 8 bases not matched to a gene. Germline loops: CDR1 SGHRS, CDR2 YFSETQ.

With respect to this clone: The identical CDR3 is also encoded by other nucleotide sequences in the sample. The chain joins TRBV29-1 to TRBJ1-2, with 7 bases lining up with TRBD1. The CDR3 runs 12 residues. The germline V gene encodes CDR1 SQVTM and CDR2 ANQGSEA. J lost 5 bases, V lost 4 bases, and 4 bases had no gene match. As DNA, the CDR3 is TGCAGCGTTGGCGGGACAGATTATGGCTACACCTTC. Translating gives CSVGGTDYGYTF.

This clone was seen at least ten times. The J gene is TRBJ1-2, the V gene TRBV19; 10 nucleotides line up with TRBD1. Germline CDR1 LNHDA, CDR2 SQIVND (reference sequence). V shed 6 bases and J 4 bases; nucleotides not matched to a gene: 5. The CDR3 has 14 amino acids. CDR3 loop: CASRRQGAFYGYTF. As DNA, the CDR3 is TGTGCCAGTAGGAGACAGGGGGCCTTCTATGGCTACACCTTC.

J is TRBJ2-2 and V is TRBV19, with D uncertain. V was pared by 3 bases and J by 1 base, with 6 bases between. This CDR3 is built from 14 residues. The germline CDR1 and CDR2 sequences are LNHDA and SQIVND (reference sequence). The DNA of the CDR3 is TGTGCCAGTAGTATTAGTGGGAACACCGGGGAGCTGTTTTTT. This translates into CASSISGNTGELFF. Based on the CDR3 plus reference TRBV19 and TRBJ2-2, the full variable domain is DGGITQSPKYLFRKEGQNVTLSCEQNLNHDAMYWYRQDPGQGLRLIYYSQIVNDFQKGDIAEGYSVSREKKESFPLTVTSAQKNPTAFYLCASSISGNTGELFFGEGSRLTVL.

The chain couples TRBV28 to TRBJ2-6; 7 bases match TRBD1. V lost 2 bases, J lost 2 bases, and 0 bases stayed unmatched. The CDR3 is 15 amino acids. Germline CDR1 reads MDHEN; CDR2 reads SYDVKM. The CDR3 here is CASSLQGAGANVLTF. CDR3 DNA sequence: TGTGCCAGCAGTTTACAGGGGGCTGGGGCCAACGTCCTGACTTTC.

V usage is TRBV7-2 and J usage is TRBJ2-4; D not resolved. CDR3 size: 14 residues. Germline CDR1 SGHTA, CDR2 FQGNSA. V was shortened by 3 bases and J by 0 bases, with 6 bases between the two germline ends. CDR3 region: CASSLAVAKNIQYF. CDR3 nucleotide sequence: TGTGCCAGCAGCTTGGCGGTAGCCAAAAACATTCAGTACTTC.

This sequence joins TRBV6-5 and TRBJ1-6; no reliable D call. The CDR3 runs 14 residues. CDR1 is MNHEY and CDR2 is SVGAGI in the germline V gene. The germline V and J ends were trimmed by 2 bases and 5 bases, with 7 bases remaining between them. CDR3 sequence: CASSYLPNNSPLHF. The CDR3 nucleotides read TGTGCCAGCAGTTACCTACCGAATAATTCACCCCTCCACTTT.

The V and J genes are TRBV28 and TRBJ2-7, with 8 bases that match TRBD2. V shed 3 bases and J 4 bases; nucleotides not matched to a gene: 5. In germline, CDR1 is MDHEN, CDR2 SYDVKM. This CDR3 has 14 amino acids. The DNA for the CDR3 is TGTGCCAGCAGTTTCGCGGCGGGGGGTTACGAGCAGTACGTC. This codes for CASSFAAGGYEQYV.

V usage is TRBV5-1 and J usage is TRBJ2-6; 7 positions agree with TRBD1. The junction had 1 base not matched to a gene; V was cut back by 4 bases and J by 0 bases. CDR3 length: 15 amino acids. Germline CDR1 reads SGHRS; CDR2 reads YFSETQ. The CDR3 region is CASSRDSSGANVLTF. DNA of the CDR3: TGCGCCAGCAGCCGGGACAGCTCTGGGGCCAACGTCCTGACTTTC.

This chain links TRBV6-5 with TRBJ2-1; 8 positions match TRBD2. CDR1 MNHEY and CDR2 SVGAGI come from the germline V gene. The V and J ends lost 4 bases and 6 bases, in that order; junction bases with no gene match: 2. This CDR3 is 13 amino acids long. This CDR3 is CASSFGTSNEQFF. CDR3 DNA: TGTGCCAGCAGTTTCGGGACTAGCAATGAGCAGTTCTTC.

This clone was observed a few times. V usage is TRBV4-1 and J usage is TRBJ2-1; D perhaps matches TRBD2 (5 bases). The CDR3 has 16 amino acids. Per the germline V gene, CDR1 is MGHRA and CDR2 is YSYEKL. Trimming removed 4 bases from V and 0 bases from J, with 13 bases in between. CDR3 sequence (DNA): TGCGCCAGCAGCCCAAACCATGGGAGCTCCTACAATGAGCAGTTCTTC. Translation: CASSPNHGSSYNEQFF.

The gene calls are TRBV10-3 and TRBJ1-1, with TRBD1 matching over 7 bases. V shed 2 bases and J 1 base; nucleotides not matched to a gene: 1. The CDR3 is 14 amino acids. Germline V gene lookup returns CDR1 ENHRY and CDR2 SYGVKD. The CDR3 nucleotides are TGTGCCATCAGTGAGGGACAGGAGAACACTGAAGCTTTCTTT. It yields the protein CAISEGQENTEAFF.

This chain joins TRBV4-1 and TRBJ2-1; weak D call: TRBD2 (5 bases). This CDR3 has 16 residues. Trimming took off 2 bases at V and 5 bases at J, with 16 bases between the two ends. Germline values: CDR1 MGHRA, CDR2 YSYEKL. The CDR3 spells CASSQPDAGTHNEQFF. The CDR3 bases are TGCGCCAGCAGCCAACCTGACGCGGGTACTCACAATGAGCAGTTCTTC.

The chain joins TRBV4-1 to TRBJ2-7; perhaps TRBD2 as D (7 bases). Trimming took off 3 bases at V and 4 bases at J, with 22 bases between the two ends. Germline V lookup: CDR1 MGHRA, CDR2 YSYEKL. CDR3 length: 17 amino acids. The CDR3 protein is CASSHPFGGLAEYEQYF. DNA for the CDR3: TGCGCCAGCAGCCATCCTTTTGGGGGGCTAGCGGAATACGAGCAGTACTTC.

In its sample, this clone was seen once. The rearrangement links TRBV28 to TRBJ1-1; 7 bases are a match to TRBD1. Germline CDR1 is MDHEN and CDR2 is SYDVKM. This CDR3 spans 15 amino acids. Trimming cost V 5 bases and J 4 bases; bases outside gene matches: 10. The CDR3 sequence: CASSARQGEGTEAFF. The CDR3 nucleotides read TGTGCCAGCAGTGCAAGACAGGGAGAGGGCACTGAAGCTTTCTTT.

The CDR3 DNA sequence: TGTGCCAGCAGCCATCCGGGGGCCTACGAGCAGTACTTC. This translates into CASSHPGAYEQYF. This chain uses TRBV5-6 with TRBJ2-7, with a tentative D call TRBD2 (6 bases). The ends were cut back, 4 bases at V and 2 bases at J, with 10 bases in the middle. The length of the CDR3 is 13 residues. Germline V lookup: CDR1 SGHDT, CDR2 YYEEEE.

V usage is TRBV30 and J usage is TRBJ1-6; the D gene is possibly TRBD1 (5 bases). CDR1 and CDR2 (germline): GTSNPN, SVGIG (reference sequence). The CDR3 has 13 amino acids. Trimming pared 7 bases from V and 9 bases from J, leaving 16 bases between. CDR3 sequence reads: CASGKGRGSPLHF. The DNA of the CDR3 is TGTGCCTCCGGGAAGGGGAGGGGTTCACCCCTCCACTTT.

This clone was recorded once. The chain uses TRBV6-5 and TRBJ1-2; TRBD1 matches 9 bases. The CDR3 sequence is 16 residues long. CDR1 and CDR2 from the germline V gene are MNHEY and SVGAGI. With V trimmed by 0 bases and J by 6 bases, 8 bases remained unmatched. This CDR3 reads CASSYSSGTGLDGYTF. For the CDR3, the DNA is TGTGCCAGCAGTTACTCGTCTGGGACAGGGTTGGATGGCTACACCTTC.